These 8 T cell receptor beta chains came from one sample sequenced in a study of cytomegalovirus exposure and HLA in healthy donors. Both 60 Vbeta primers and 13 Jbeta primers went into the PCR. Only in-frame clones appear in the TCRdb table, and some are missing; sequencing was by immunoSEQ multiplex PCR. The sample shows 150,000 to 200,000 clones, about four fifths of them seen only once. Sequencing was done on a sample of PBMCs. All receptors come from a woman aged 45-60 years in good health and CMV-seronegative.

The chain carries TRBV27 and TRBJ1-2; D is undetermined. CDR1 is MNHEY and CDR2 is SMNVEV in the germline V gene (reference sequence). The CDR3 loop spans 13 amino acids. V was pared by 6 bases and J by 4 bases, with 12 bases between. In DNA, the CDR3 is TGTGCCAGCAGGTCACCTAATAGCTATGGCTACACCTTC. It yields the protein CASRSPNSYGYTF.

About this clone itself: An end of the junction does not agree with germline; a read error may underlie this. This CDR3 is also generated by other DNA sequences in the sample. This chain links TRBV9 with TRBJ1-6, with unresolved D. CDR1 SGDLS and CDR2 YYNGEE come from the germline V gene. The CDR3 has 14 residues. The CDR3 loop reads CASSPDSYNSPLHF. CDR3 coding DNA: TGTGCCAGCAGTCCAGACTCCTATAATTCCCCCCTCCACTTT.

The CDR3 here is CASSRLSTDTQYF. The CDR3 nucleotides are TGTGCCAGCAGCCGACTTAGCACAGATACGCAGTATTTT. The chain employs TRBV27 and TRBJ2-3, with no clear D. The CDR3 is 13 amino acids. V was cut by 6 bases and J by 0 bases, with 7 bases left in between. CDR1 is MNHEY, CDR2 SMNVEV, per germline (reference sequence).

The chain is built from TRBV28 and TRBJ1-4; possible D gene TRBD1, 5 bases. Germline V gene sequence: CDR1 MDHEN, CDR2 SYDVKM. Trimming removed 6 bases from V and 6 bases from J, with 17 bases in between. This CDR3 comprises 15 residues. The CDR3 DNA reads TGTGCCAGCAGCCCCGGCTGGCGGGGGGATGAAAAACTGTTTTTT. It is translated as CASSPGWRGDEKLFF.

The gene calls are TRBV19 and TRBJ2-2, with D perhaps TRBD2 (7 bases). Germline-derived CDR1 and CDR2 are LNHDA and SQIVND (reference sequence). V was pared by 6 bases and J by 7 bases, with 15 bases between. The CDR3 covers 14 residues. CDR3 residues: CASSSTRGGGELFF. The CDR3 coding sequence is TGTGCCAGTAGCTCTACTAGGGGGGGCGGGGAGCTGTTTTTT.

This clone was seen just once. J is TRBJ1-2 and V is TRBV6-1; tentatively, D is TRBD1 (5 bases). Between the trimmed V and J ends, which lost 1 base and 2 bases, there was a span of 8 bases. The CDR3 loop spans 14 amino acids. Per the germline V gene, CDR1 is MNHNS and CDR2 is SASEGT. The CDR3 sequence is CASSEGRGNYGYTF. The CDR3 nucleotides read TGTGCCAGCAGTGAAGGACGGGGGAACTATGGCTACACCTTC.

This clone was counted only a few times. V is TRBV11-2 and J is TRBJ2-5, with D perhaps matching TRBD1 (6 bases). The CDR3 has 13 amino acids. The V end was cut by 5 bases, the J end by 4 bases, with 11 bases between. The V gene's germline CDR1 is SGHAT and CDR2 FQNNGV. The CDR3, as DNA: TGTGCCAGCAGCAAAGACAGGCGAGAGACCCAGTACTTC. Translating it yields CASSKDRRETQYF.

The rearrangement links TRBV7-2 to TRBJ2-5; no clear D gene. The end of the DNA fits TRBJ2-7 better, so the J call may be wrong. Germline-derived CDR1 and CDR2 are SGHTA and FQGNSA. The CDR3 loop spans 13 amino acids. CDR3 sequence: CASSFGQSYEQYF. DNA for the CDR3: TGTGCCAGCAGCTTTGGGCAGTCCTACGAGCAGTACTTC.